These 17 T cell receptor beta chains were sequenced from one sample in a study of T-cell memory formation after mild COVID-19. MiXCR, run by TCRdb on the 5' RACE reads, gives a single entry per CDR3 protein. Of approximately 340,000 distinct CDR3 sequences in the sample, roughly 13% were seen once. The specimen was PBMCs or a T cell subset sorted from them (not recorded which). Every receptor here comes from a man in his late teens or twenties who had mild COVID-19 (a few samples of this study predate the infection). Cell type and time point are not known.

The V call is TRBV5-1, the J call TRBJ2-4, with 8 nucleotides matching TRBD1. This CDR3 spans 16 amino acids. Germline assignment: CDR1 SGHRS and CDR2 YFSETQ. Unmatched junction bases numbered 11, after V lost 3 bases and J lost 6 bases. The DNA for the CDR3 is TGCGCCAGCAGCTCGTCCGGGACAGGCGTCATAAACATTCAGTACTTC. It translates to CASSSSGTGVINIQYF.

This clonotype has just a few counts. J is TRBJ2-1 and V is TRBV6-2 or TRBV6-3; D might be TRBD1 (6 bases). Germline V gives CDR1 MNHEY, CDR2 SVGEGT. V lost 0 bases and J lost 9, with 15 bases in between. This CDR3 has 15 amino acids. The CDR3 here is CASSYSRGGGGEQFF. Here the CDR3 DNA reads TGTGCCAGCAGTTACTCGAGAGGTGGGGGCGGTGAGCAGTTCTTC.

The CDR3 region is CASSQDPGLNSPLHF. CDR3 nucleotide sequence: TGCGCCAGCAGCCAAGATCCAGGGTTGAATTCACCCCTCCACTTT. V gene TRBV4-1 combines with J gene TRBJ1-6, with D possibly TRBD1 on 5 matching bases. V dropped 0 bases and J dropped 7 bases, with 10 bases sitting between them. The CDR3 is 15 residues long. CDR1 and CDR2 from the germline V gene are MGHRA and YSYEKL.

This clonotype has more than one count but fewer than ten. The V and J genes are TRBV29-1 and TRBJ2-3; D ambiguous. This CDR3 has 13 amino acids. Germline V gene lookup returns CDR1 SQVTM and CDR2 ANQGSEA. V was cut by 4 bases and J by 3 bases, with 11 bases left in between. CDR3 coding DNA: TGCAGCGTTGGAGATAGGATAACAGATACGCAGTATTTT. Protein: CSVGDRITDTQYF.

This rearrangement joins TRBV3-1 to TRBJ2-7, with a tentative D call TRBD2 (6 bases). The CDR3 consists of 14 residues. V was trimmed by 3 bases and J by 13 bases, leaving 22 bases between them. Germline loops: CDR1 LGHDT, CDR2 YNNKEL (reference sequence). This chain's CDR3 is CASSHRDLGGQVYV. CDR3 bases: TGTGCCAGCAGCCACCGGGACCTCGGGGGTCAAGTTTACGTC.

This clonotype was picked up a small number of times. The chain uses TRBV12-3 or TRBV12-4 and TRBJ1-1; D remains unclear. This CDR3 is built from 13 residues. The V gene lost 6 bases and the J gene lost 5 bases, with 13 bases spanning the gap. The CDR3 reads CASSINPGTEAFF. The CDR3 DNA reads as TGTGCCAGCAGCATCAACCCGGGGACTGAAGCTTTCTTT.

On this clonotype: A read error may account for a junction end that differs from germline. The chain is built from TRBV7-9 and TRBJ2-1; D not resolved. Germline lookup yields CDR1 SEHNR and CDR2 FQNEAQ (reference sequence). This CDR3 spans 11 amino acids. The DNA of the CDR3 is TGTGCCAGCAGTTTAGGCCGTGCGCAGTTCTTC. It encodes CASSLGRAQFF.

This clonotype has at least ten counts. The V gene is TRBV12-3 or TRBV12-4, the J gene TRBJ2-1; TRBD2 might be the D (6 bases). The V and J ends lost 6 bases and 9 bases respectively, with 12 bases between them. CDR3 length: 12 amino acids. CDR3 bases: TGTGCCAGCAGCCCAGGGAGGTTTGAGCAGTTCTTC. It codes for CASSPGRFEQFF.

The table lists this clonotype with many counts. DNA for the CDR3: TGCGCCAGCAGCCACGGGCAGGGAGGCGAGCAGTACTTC. As protein: CASSHGQGGEQYF. This sequence joins TRBV4-3 and TRBJ2-7; a weak D match, TRBD2 (6 bases). The CDR3 is 13 amino acids. Germline V gives CDR1 LGHNA, CDR2 YSLEER. V dropped 3 bases and J dropped 6 bases, with 12 bases sitting between them.

This clonotype has at least ten counts. The chain combines TRBV7-2 with TRBJ2-7; TRBD2 is a possible D gene (6 bases). The ends were cut back, 4 bases at V and 10 bases at J, with 20 bases in the middle. The CDR3 totals 14 residues. Per the germline V gene, CDR1 is SGHTA and CDR2 is FQGNSA. The CDR3 nucleotides are TGTGCCAGCAGCTCAATAGGCGGGGCGCGGAACCAGTACTTC. Residues: CASSSIGGARNQYF.

The CDR3 loop reads CASSDYLGGLFF. The CDR3 DNA reads as TGTGCCAGCAGTGACTATCTCGGCGGCCTGTTTTTT. This chain connects TRBV12-3 or TRBV12-4 to TRBJ2-2, with TRBD2 as a possible D gene (5 bases). The CDR3 runs to 12 residues. Trimming cost V 5 bases and J 14 bases, with 15 bases left between them.

The chain couples TRBV7-2 to TRBJ1-5, with a weak D call TRBD1 (5 bases). V was shortened by 0 bases and J by 4 bases, with 10 bases between the two germline ends. The germline gives CDR1 SGHTA, CDR2 FQGNSA. The CDR3 loop spans 15 amino acids. The CDR3, as DNA: TGTGCCAGCAGCTTAGCGGCAGGGTTGAATCAGCCCCAGCATTTT. Residues: CASSLAAGLNQPQHF.

This clonotype was recorded a few times. V and J are TRBV5-1 and TRBJ2-3; maybe TRBD2 (6 bases). The V end was cut by 7 bases, the J end by 5 bases, with 17 bases between. The germline gives CDR1 SGHRS, CDR2 YFSETQ. The CDR3 runs 14 residues. Here the CDR3 reads CASGRGTERDTQYF. The CDR3 DNA reads TGCGCCAGCGGACGGGGGACCGAAAGAGATACGCAGTATTTT. The variable domain in full, completed from reference TRBV5-1 and TRBJ2-3, reads KAGVTQTPRYLIKTRGQQVTLSCSPISGHRSVSWYQQTPGQGLQFLFEYFSETQRNKGNFPGRFSGRQFSNSRSEMNVSTLELGDSALYLCASGRGTERDTQYFGPGTRLTVL.

The chain uses TRBV6-2 or TRBV6-3 and TRBJ2-2; D gene uncertain. Trimming removed 5 bases at V and 7 bases at J, with 17 bases between. Germline assignment: CDR1 MNHEY and CDR2 SVGEGT. The CDR3 loop spans 15 amino acids. Here the CDR3 DNA reads TGTGCCAGCAGTGAGGCGTCATTGGCTCTCGGGGAGCTGTTTTTT. As protein: CASSEASLALGELFF.

V is TRBV5-1 and J is TRBJ1-1, with D maybe TRBD1 (5 bases). Germline loops: CDR1 SGHRS, CDR2 YFSETQ. This CDR3 has 14 amino acids. With 4 bases removed from V and 0 bases from J, the gap between germline ends came to 10 bases. CDR3 nucleotides: TGCGCCAGCAGCCGGGACGGCATGAACACTGAAGCTTTCTTT. Translating it yields CASSRDGMNTEAFF.

The chain employs TRBV6-6 and TRBJ2-7; 9 nucleotides align to TRBD1. CDR3 length: 13 amino acids. Per germline, CDR1 MNHNY and CDR2 SVGAGI (reference sequence). V was clipped by 8 bases and J by 5 bases; unmatched bases: 7. CDR3 nucleotide sequence: TGTGCCAGCCATTGGGACAGGGACGACGAGCAGTACGTC. Its translation: CASHWDRDDEQYV.

The chain carries TRBV20-1 and TRBJ1-5; 7 bases are a match to TRBD1. The V and J ends lost 5 bases and 1 base, in that order; junction bases with no gene match: 8. CDR3 length: 15 amino acids. Germline V gives CDR1 DFQATT, CDR2 SNEGSKA (reference sequence). CDR3: CSALRQGGSNQPQHF. The CDR3 region has the DNA TGCAGTGCTCTTCGCCAGGGGGGGAGCAATCAGCCCCAGCATTTT.